This T cell receptor (beta chain) was recorded in a study of T cells in Graves' hyperthyroidism and ophthalmopathy. Study as a whole: The initial diagnosis was the point when peripheral blood was collected, ahead of any treatment. The study, taken as a whole, reports: Also found in blood were most expanded thyroid clonotypes above 0.001.

Worth noting for this clonotype: Its antigen is still unknown.

Patients were excluded because of uncontrolled infection, other autoimmune disease, pregnancy or lactation. Diagnostic decisions used clinical symptoms, serum thyroxine and TRAb, thyroid ultrasound and orbital computed tomography. TCR beta CDR3 sequences were amplified from RNA transcripts. The study used the HTBI primer set for a first-round RT-PCR of the TCR CDR3. TCRdb re-analysed the multiplex PCR reads in MiXCR, keeping a single row per CDR3 protein. The sample lists roughly 510,000 distinct CDR3 sequences; roughly 20% were seen once. Germline V gene data show CDR1 as MNHEY and CDR2 as SVGEGT. This CDR3 has 14 residues. The V gene lost 2 bases and the J gene lost 0 bases, with 7 bases spanning the gap.

This receptor was identified in a young man with Graves' hyperthyroidism. The chain combines TRBV6-2 or TRBV6-3 with TRBJ1-1, with D unresolved. Sequenced input: blood. The DNA of the CDR3 is TGTGCCAGCAGTTACCAGAGCATGAACACTGAAGCTTTCTTT. Protein sequence: CASSYQSMNTEAFF.